The rows below give T cell receptor beta chains drawn from one sample of a study of blood T cell repertoires in COVID-19. Only in-frame clones appear in the TCRdb table, and some are missing; sequencing was by immunoSEQ multiplex PCR. The sample yields about 74,000 clones, 70% to 80% seen once. Sequenced material: peripheral blood. These receptors were taken from a human donor in a cohort sampled during active COVID-19. Each CDR3 is given with its conserved first and last residue.

>14|TRBJ1-4|TRBV6-2/TRBV6-3
CASTPSATNEKLFF
>13|TRBJ1-1|TRBV7-2
CASSRRAETEAFF
>13|TRBJ2-7|TRBV19
CASSINRETEQYF
>16|TRBJ1-5|TRBV4-1
CASSLTDRGSWQPQHF
>15|TRBJ2-4|TRBV5-1
CASSLGTAAKNIQYF
>13|TRBJ1-6|TRBV7-7
CASSRRGPTPLHF
>16|TRBJ1-1|TRBV5-1
CASSLGPQGAGTEAFF
>16|TRBJ2-1|TRBV24-1
CATIPVREGSYNEQFF
>19|TRBJ1-5|TRBV19
CASSTWTGGRQWFDQPQHF
>14|TRBJ1-3|TRBV28
CATHMRGSGNTIYF
>18|TRBJ1-4|TRBV7-9
CASSPGLGSGTENEKLFF
>11|TRBJ2-4|TRBV20-1
CSASGLNIQYF
>15|TRBJ2-5|TRBV5-1
CASSVRPSERETQYF
>14|TRBJ2-5|TRBV6-5
CASSRGLDQETQYF
>14|TRBJ2-7|TRBV6-2/TRBV6-3
CASSEGQGAREQYF
>16|TRBJ2-7|TRBV4-3
CASSQLLTGGSYEQYF
>13|TRBJ2-1|TRBV19
CASSSDRGYEQFF
>16|TRBJ2-3|TRBV11-2
CASSSGQGLSRDTQYF
>13|TRBJ2-5|TRBV3-1/TRBV3-2
CASSPWLAETQYF
>14|TRBJ2-3|TRBV5-1
CASSFRSVTDTQYF
>14|TRBJ1-5|TRBV6-6
CASRITGDNQPQHF
>14|TRBJ2-1|TRBV4-3
CASSPGLAGVEQFF
>17|TRBJ2-2|TRBV19
CASSKGLAGGLTGELFF
>13|TRBJ2-1|TRBV11-3
CASSPMGSMVQFF
>14|TRBJ2-5|TRBV7-9
CASSATGLQETQYF
>17|TRBJ1-5|TRBV5-6
CASSSTQGARGNQPQHF
>13|TRBJ1-2|TRBV7-8
CASSADRVDGYTF
>14|TRBJ2-3|TRBV28
CASSLSPGKDTQYF
>13|TRBJ2-1|TRBV7-3
CASSLGRYNEQFF